The 16 T cell receptor beta chains below come from one sample, sequenced in a study of OX40 agonist ivuxolimab in advanced cancers. Sequenced by immunoSEQ multiplex PCR; TCRdb stores in-frame clones only, minus some. The data show 55,000 to 65,000 clones, less than 90% seen once. The specimen comprised CD4+ or CD8+ T cells sorted from blood, sampled in a trial of the OX40 agonist ivuxolimab. The receptors shown here come from an adult with an advanced solid tumor such as melanoma, head and neck, liver or kidney cancer.

Turning to this clone: At one of its ends the junction is not consistent with the germline gene, which may arise from a read error. This chain links TRBV19 with TRBJ2-5; TRBD1 might be the D (6 bases). Germline assignment: CDR1 LNHDA and CDR2 SQIVND (reference sequence). This CDR3 is 14 amino acids long. The CDR3 DNA follows: TGTGCCAGCAGTAGCCCCCGAGGGGGAGAGACCCAGTACTTC. Protein product: CASSSPRGGETQYF.

J is TRBJ2-1 and V is TRBV21-1. TRBV21-1 is an annotated pseudogene. CDR3 length equals 19 residues. In nucleotides, the CDR3 is TGTGCCAGCAGCAAGAGAGGGAATACCAGGGTCCCCACCTACAATGAGCAGTTCTTC. This translates into CASSKRGNTRVPTYNEQFF.

This rearrangement joins TRBV28 to TRBJ1-2; unclear D gene. The V and J ends lost 1 base and 4 bases respectively, with 13 bases between them. This CDR3 has 15 amino acids. CDR1 is MDHEN and CDR2 is SYDVKM in the germline V gene. The CDR3 nucleotides are TGTGCCAGCAGTTTATCGGCAGCATCTATCTATGGCTACACCTTC. Translation gives CASSLSAASIYGYTF.

The chain links TRBV7-2 to TRBJ2-1, with 9 bases that match TRBD2. This CDR3 region has 15 residues. The germline V gene has CDR1 SGHTA and CDR2 FQGNSA. Trimming took 1 base from V and 12 from J; bases not matched to a gene: 10. In nucleotides, the CDR3 is TGTGCCAGCAGCTTAGGGGTAGCGGGGGCAGCGCGGCAGTTCTTC. Residues: CASSLGVAGAARQFF.

This chain links TRBV28 with TRBJ2-1; D remains ambiguous. This CDR3 has 12 residues. Germline CDR1 is MDHEN and CDR2 is SYDVKM. The V end lost 7 bases, the J end lost 9 bases, and 13 bases lay between the germline ends. CDR3 sequence reads: CASNVMGREQFF. The CDR3 bases are TGTGCCAGCAATGTCATGGGCCGTGAGCAGTTCTTC.

This rearrangement joins TRBV30 to TRBJ1-2; D is perhaps TRBD1 (5 bases). CDR1 is GTSNPN, CDR2 SVGIG, per germline (reference sequence). The V end lost 3 bases, the J end lost 8 bases, and 19 bases lay between the germline ends. This CDR3 spans 14 amino acids. In DNA form, the CDR3 reads TGTGCCTGGAGGGGAGGGGCCGGTATTCAAGGCTACACCTTC. Translating it yields CAWRGGAGIQGYTF.

CDR3 sequence (DNA): TGTGCCAGCAGTGAATTAGTGGGAGGGAGGAACGAGCAGTACTTC. It is translated as CASSELVGGRNEQYF. The chain recombines TRBV25-1 with TRBJ2-7; 7 bases are shared with TRBD2. This CDR3 contains 15 residues. CDR1 and CDR2 (germline): MGHDK, SYGVNS. V gave up 1 base and J gave up 5 bases; unmatched junction bases: 8.

This chain connects TRBV7-3 to TRBJ2-6, with D uncertain. Germline V lookup: CDR1 SGHTA, CDR2 FQGTGA. The CDR3 extends over 15 amino acids. Trimming took off 5 bases at V and 1 base at J, with 9 bases between the two ends. CDR3 DNA: TGTGCCAGCAGCCCAGATGTTTCTGGGGCCAACGTCCTGACTTTC. Amino acid sequence: CASSPDVSGANVLTF.

The V and J genes are TRBV30 and TRBJ2-1, with TRBD2 matching over 12 bases. This CDR3 is 15 amino acids long. Unmatched junction bases numbered 7, after V lost 1 base and J lost 9 bases. Germline V CDR1 and CDR2: GTSNPN, SVGIG (reference sequence). In DNA, the CDR3 is TGTGCCTGGAGTGCCGCTAGCGGGAGGGCAGTTGAGCAGTTCTTC. Translation gives CAWSAASGRAVEQFF.

The chain combines TRBV5-4 with TRBJ2-1, with TRBD2 matching over 9 bases. J lost 7 bases, V lost 0 bases, and 5 bases had no gene match. Germline V lookup: CDR1 SGHNT, CDR2 YYREEE (reference sequence). The CDR3 spans 15 residues. The CDR3 DNA reads TGTGCCAGCAGCTTGGCGGTAGCGGGAGTGAATGAGCAGTTCTTC. It is translated as CASSLAVAGVNEQFF. Supplemented by reference TRBV5-4 and TRBJ2-1, the full variable domain reads ETGVTQSPTHLIKTRGQQVTLRCSSQSGHNTVSWYQQALGQGPQFIFQYYREEENGRGNFPPRFSGLQFPNYSSELNVNALELDDSALYLCASSLAVAGVNEQFFGPGTRLTVL.

This chain uses TRBV7-2 with TRBJ2-5; no reliable D call. The V gene lost 5 bases and the J gene lost 4 bases, with 5 bases spanning the gap. The germline V gene encodes CDR1 SGHTA and CDR2 FQGNSA. This CDR3 comprises 11 residues. The CDR3 nucleotides are TGTGCCAGCAGCCGCGGAGAGACCCAGTACTTC. Translating gives CASSRGETQYF.

V and J are TRBV18 and TRBJ1-2, with TRBD1 as a possible D gene (5 bases). Trimming left V 0 bases short and J 2 bases short, with 10 bases between. CDR3 length equals 15 residues. Germline CDR1 KGHSH, CDR2 LQKENI. The CDR3 nucleotides are TGTGCCAGCTCACCACCCAGGGATCAAAACTATGGCTACACCTTC. It specifies CASSPPRDQNYGYTF.

The rearrangement uses TRBV7-2 and TRBJ2-2, with D perhaps matching TRBD1 (5 bases). The germline V and J ends were trimmed by 2 bases and 2 bases, with 12 bases remaining between them. This CDR3 region has 16 residues. Germline assignment: CDR1 SGHTA and CDR2 FQGNSA. DNA for the CDR3: TGTGCCAGCAGCTTAAGGGGTGGTACAAACACCGGGGAGCTGTTTTTT. Translation gives CASSLRGGTNTGELFF.

The table lists this clone with a count of one. V usage is TRBV28 and J usage is TRBJ2-5, with D tentatively TRBD1 (5 bases). Germline assignment: CDR1 MDHEN and CDR2 SYDVKM. The CDR3 covers 14 residues. Trimming left V 9 bases short and J 2 bases short, with 16 bases between. CDR3 residues: CASLRGFAQETQYF. The CDR3 DNA reads TGTGCCAGTCTAAGGGGCTTCGCGCAAGAGACCCAGTACTTC.

The chain employs TRBV11-2 and TRBJ2-2; D is ambiguous. Trimming shortened V by 1 base and J by 1 base, and 10 bases separated the two germline ends. This CDR3 comprises 16 residues. Looked up from germline, CDR1 is SGHAT and CDR2 is FQNNGV. DNA of the CDR3: TGTGCCAGCAGCTTAGTTCTCTATAAGAACACCGGGGAGCTGTTTTTT. This encodes CASSLVLYKNTGELFF.

This chain joins TRBV19 and TRBJ2-6; TRBD1 matches at 7 bases. CDR1 and CDR2 (germline): LNHDA, SQIVND (reference sequence). This CDR3 region has 15 residues. V gave up 6 bases and J gave up 2 bases; unmatched junction bases: 4. CDR3 nucleotide sequence: TGTGCCAGTAGACAGGGGCTAGCTGGGGCCAACGTCCTGACTTTC. Translated, it gives CASRQGLAGANVLTF. The full variable domain, in which reference TRBV19 and TRBJ2-6 provide the parts outside the CDR3, is DGGITQSPKYLFRKEGQNVTLSCEQNLNHDAMYWYRQDPGQGLRLIYYSQIVNDFQKGDIAEGYSVSREKKESFPLTVTSAQKNPTAFYLCASRQGLAGANVLTFGAGSRLTVL.